Detailed here is one T cell receptor (beta chain). Trimming shortened V by 3 bases and J by 0 bases, and 5 bases separated the two germline ends. The CDR3 runs 14 residues. Germline V CDR1 and CDR2: LNHDA, SQIVND (reference sequence). This entry is derived from a study of spatial heterogeneity in lung cancer. Documented time point: sample taken at primary tumor resection. The donor group consisted of around 77 patients who had untreated, early-stage non-small cell lung cancer. TCRdb re-derived calls from the 5' RACE reads in MiXCR, one entry per CDR3 protein. The data show about 38,000 distinct CDR3 sequences, roughly 5.2% seen once.

Source: PBMCs, taken at surgery. The sequence was obtained from a female donor with early-stage non-small cell lung cancer. This rearrangement joins TRBV19 to TRBJ2-2; D is uncertain. The CDR3 region is CASSIAPNTGELFF. For the CDR3, the DNA is TGTGCCAGTAGTATTGCCCCGAACACCGGGGAGCTGTTTTTT.